This T cell receptor (beta chain) was sequenced for a study of early T cells in non-severe SARS-CoV-2 infection. Turning to the study itself: Sequencing was performed on bulk RNA from unsorted whole blood, leaving chains unpaired.

This clonotype occurred many times. Each single cDNA molecule received a unique molecular identifier. A single record per CDR3 protein comes from TCRdb applying MiXCR to the 5' RACE reads. The profile shows roughly 99,000 distinct CDR3 sequences, more than 10% of them singletons. The sample was whole blood, taken at baseline. The sequence derives from an adult who was a healthcare worker with PCR-confirmed SARS-CoV-2 infection or an uninfected control (not recorded which).

CDR3 in DNA: TGTGCCAGCACCGCACTGGGACAGGCCTACGAGCAGTACTTC. Translated: CASTALGQAYEQYF. This chain links TRBV6-6 with TRBJ2-7, with TRBD1 matching 8 bases. From germline, CDR1 is MNHNY and CDR2 SVGAGI (reference sequence). The CDR3 sequence is 14 residues long. V dropped 7 bases and J dropped 2; count of bases not matched to a gene: 7.